This TCR beta chain was documented in a study of cytomegalovirus exposure and HLA in healthy donors (dated by TCRdb to the late 2010s). About the study as a whole: An earlier analysis of 587 of the donors reported 276 Gb of sequence data and around 120 million unique TCR beta sequences obtained from about 170 million T cells. An early release that covered some 630 HLA-typed donors contained about 300 gigabases of sequencing data and around 80 million unique TCR sequences. Of the roughly 420 genotyped donors, 75% to 85% were placed in the genetic ancestry cluster associated with self-reported Caucasian donors. The study aimed to test whether signatures of past pathogen exposure could be identified by cataloging public T cell receptors. The study profiled the T cell repertoires of approximately 700 subjects by immunosequencing and related them to cytomegalovirus serostatus. A separate validation cohort of roughly 120 different subjects was used in addition to the 666-subject first cohort. High-throughput TCR immunosequencing, statistical association of individual TCRs with disease status, and machine learning were combined to predict cytomegalovirus infection status. To study patterns of TCR occurrence, a later analysis re-analyzed previously published TCR beta repertoires from hundreds of donors and added high-resolution HLA genotyping. Rather than using new phenotypic data, the later analysis identified candidate immune exposures from TCR beta sequences and from how often those sequences occurred across donors. An earlier analysis of around 580 of the donors used high-throughput TCR beta sequencing to judge whether each TCR beta V gene segment behaved as functional or pseudogenic. Donor age, sex, ethnicity and CMV serostatus were compiled alongside the repertoire data. In a later genetic analysis, genome-wide SNP genotypes for about three fifths of the roughly 670 donors were used, and that subset was treated as a discovery cohort. Every repertoire in the discovery cohort had been generated on one and the same sequencing platform. HLA typing included class I and class II loci at four-digit resolution. The number of typed donors differed by locus: about 629-630 for A, B, C, DRB1 and DQB1; roughly 510 for DQA1; fewer than 610 for DPA1; and roughly 490 for DPB1. Four to six DR-DQ haplotypes were handled as single units for association and clustering because linkage in the cohort was strong. Across 300 to 500 genotyped donors of the cohort, an average of approximately 240,000 unique TCR beta nucleotide sequences per donor were sequenced, and roughly 20% of those sequences were non-productive.

This clone was counted a few times. It lacks a known antigen. The sample holds no much larger clone one base away, and base qualities are not on file. The cohort was made up of roughly 670 healthy bone marrow donors. At the time of sampling, every cohort member was nominally healthy, though immune exposures that went unrecorded were likely present. The donor was CMV seropositive and was included in the group of 250 to 350 seropositive cohort members. Every donor gave a peripheral blood sample, and the peripheral blood mononuclear cells from that sample were used for TCR beta sequencing. Genomic DNA was extracted from the blood cell samples with the Qiagen DNeasy Blood Extraction Kit. Library prep was done by the immunoSEQ multiplex PCR assay. For the multiplex PCR, a mixture combining 60 forward primers for TCR Vbeta segments and 13 reverse primers for TCR Jbeta segments was used. A multiplex PCR assay on genomic DNA amplified the CDR3 region of rearranged TCR beta genes. The Illumina HiSeq System was used to sequence the amplified TCR beta libraries as 87-base-pair reads. The published analysis was carried out like this. A later analysis counted about 80 million unique TCR beta chains across the 640 or so repertoires, and 10 million to 11 million of these chains were shared by at least two donors. To remove PCR and sequencing errors, raw reads were error-corrected and collapsed into unique sequences using a nearest-neighbor algorithm that merged closely related sequences. Alignment of CDR3 sequences to IMGT reference sequences was used to assign V, D and J gene segments. For a sequence to be retained, a match of at least six nucleotides was required to both a V gene segment and a J gene segment. Rearrangements were called productive when the CDR3 lacked stop codons and stayed in frame with V and J; all others were non-productive. Following IMGT convention, CDR3 was defined as the stretch from the second conserved V-encoded cysteine to the conserved J-encoded phenylalanine. In an earlier analysis of approximately 500 of the donors, sequences lacking an unambiguous match to a single V gene segment were excluded. An earlier analysis of 587 of the donors classified V segments as functional when productive rearrangements were above 56.7% and as segregating when the standard deviation between donors was above 5%. A statistical classification framework was built to diagnose cytomegalovirus status from the catalog of TCR beta chain sequences. V and J gene assignment, in a later analysis, came from comparing TCR nucleotide sequences with IMGT/GENE-DB human TR gene sequences. Using the TCRdist pipeline, a later analysis assigned CDR3 sequences along with most-parsimonious VDJ recombination scenarios. In a later analysis, each TCR beta chain was defined by its CDR3 amino acid sequence together with its V-gene family, and reads without a unique V-gene family were excluded. In a later analysis, 550 to 650 highly shared, low-generation-probability nucleotide sequences were removed to address suspected cross-contamination and a sequencing artifact. In a later analysis, a clonal expansion index was calculated for each public chain from normalized within-repertoire ranks of inferred template counts. A later analysis computed generation probabilities with a VDJ recombination model fitted to out-of-frame rearrangements, and checked the results against IGoR. Hypergeometric tests were used in a later analysis to score TCR-TCR, TCR-HLA and TCR-CMV co-occurrence, with a repertoire-size bias correction applied to the TCR pairs. In a later analysis, false discovery rates were estimated by permuting HLA or CMV assignments 20 times. A later analysis grouped co-occurring TCRs with DBSCAN, adding TCRdist sequence similarity when clustering within HLA-allele-positive subsets. For co-occurrence clustering, repertoires with fewer than 30,000 or more than 120,000 public chains were excluded, along with roughly 5 repertoires with anomalous nucleotide sharing. The source is immuneACCESS, and TCRdb retained only in-frame sequences with V and J called. Part of the clones is not carried over; for the studies checked, unresolved V genes explain less than half of this, and the remainder is unexplained. That table furnishes V, J and clone size, whereas the DNA furnished D and trimming. This sample is represented by 100,000 to 150,000 clones; around 73% of them were singletons. In total, the top ten clones hold about a tenth of the sample.

Deletion took 6 bases off V and 8 bases off J, with a span of 13 bases between the germline ends. The germline V gene gives CDR1 as SNHLY and CDR2 as FYNNEI. There are 12 amino acids in the CDR3, from cysteine to phenylalanine inclusive. The only DNA kept is the CDR3, 36 bases in frame from the first base. General study outcomes and caveats: A later analysis found that HLA-associated TCR beta chains were more clonally expanded and had lower generation probabilities than equally common non-associated chains. A later genetic analysis associated a missense DCLRE1C variant with V-gene and J-gene trimming of TCR beta chains, and an independent cohort replicated the association. In the study, some 180 TCR beta chains were listed as associated with cytomegalovirus. Compared with the 666-donor mean, donors in an Asian-associated ancestry cluster had fewer N-insertions in productive TCRs, according to a later genetic analysis. Correlated functional status among segregating V segments might reflect linkage disequilibrium, but an unknown experimental factor could not be ruled out. The classifier was reported to diagnose cytomegalovirus status with high specificity and sensitivity in both the original cohort and the validation cohort. Only TCR beta chains were sequenced in this cohort, and the absence of alpha or paired-chain data limited detectable features. A later analysis reported that several top co-occurrence clusters appeared linked to parvovirus B19, influenza, CMV and Epstein-Barr virus. It was suggested by the authors that the approach could potentially be generalized to other disease states and immunological phenotypes. Some IMGT-functional V segments, including TRBV6-2 and TRBV6-3, could not be told apart with the 87-base-pair reads, so those segments were excluded. In vitro tests confirmed that a few of the cytomegalovirus-associated TCR beta chains recognize cytomegalovirus antigens. In a later analysis, the rate of TCR association differed among HLA loci, with DRB1 alleles having the most associated TCRs and HLA-C alleles having the fewest. Roughly uniform sequencing depth across donors was assumed in presence/absence analyses, although this assumption may not hold. Broadly in line with IMGT annotations, most TCR beta V segments showed up in productive rearrangements about 87% or about 30% of the time in an earlier analysis of 450 to 750 of the donors. A cluster of highly shared sequence variants was judged likely to be a technical artifact of the sequencing pipeline. The only immune exposure information available for the cohort was CMV serostatus. At a false discovery rate of 0.05, a later analysis linked around 15,000 TCR beta sequences to specific HLA alleles. Most TCR sequences were seen in very few donors, while some public TCRs were found in many individuals. Approximately 18 rarely observed V segments, including chromosome 9 orphons, were excluded from the earlier analysis of several hundred of the donors because counts were too low. Because HLA typing was unavailable for some donors at each locus, only the typed subset was used in association tests. A further reported finding was that TCR beta sequences accurately predicted the HLA-A and HLA-B alleles for most subjects in the first cohort. In a later analysis, most CMV-associated TCR beta chains were found to appear HLA-restricted, with HLA associations seemingly driven largely by CMV exposure. Assigning TCR associations to individual alleles was difficult when HLA alleles, especially DR and DQ, strongly co-occurred.

The specimen was PBMCs. This clonotype originated in a man aged 30 to 45 in good health and CMV-seropositive. The chain is made from TRBV2 and TRBJ2-5, with the D gene not clear enough to name. The sequenced DNA is TGTGCCAGCAGACCCCTACTGAGCACCCAGTACTTC. It translates as CASRPLLSTQYF.